These T cell receptor beta chains were read from a single sample in a study of blood T cells in healthy people across ages. Each CDR3 protein is one row after TCRdb ran MiXCR on the 5' RACE reads. The sample lists more than 650,000 distinct CDR3 sequences; about 20% were seen once. The sample was blood. These receptors were taken from a man aged 70-80 years in good health. Each CDR3 is given with its conserved first and last residue. D genes are given only for firm matches. Not every row has a clone size; where given, it reads once, few, many or a size class.

clone_size j_call d_call v_call cdr3_nt cdr3_aa
few TRBJ2-7 - TRBV10-1 TGCGCCAGCAGCCTAGACAGGATCCGGTACGAGCAGTACTTC CASSLDRIRYEQYF
- TRBJ2-5 TRBD2 TRBV4-1 TGCGCCAGCAGCCAAGCAATTCGGACTAGCGGGCAAGAGACCCAGTACTTC CASSQAIRTSGQETQYF
many TRBJ2-1 - TRBV24-1 TGTGCCACCAGTGGCCCAACAAATAGGGTCAGGTCCTACAATGAGCAGTTCTTC CATSGPTNRVRSYNEQFF
- TRBJ2-5 TRBD2 TRBV18 TGTGCCAGCTCACCGCGGGCGGCTATGGCTAGCGGGGGACAAGAGACCCAGTACTTC CASSPRAAMASGGQETQYF
- TRBJ2-1 TRBD1 TRBV12-3/TRBV12-4 TGTGCCAGCAGTTGGCAGGGGGCGGGGGAGCAGTTCTTC CASSWQGAGEQFF
few TRBJ2-5 - TRBV6-6 TGTGCCAGCAGTGCGGGACAGCGAGAGACCCAGTACTTC CASSAGQRETQYF
- TRBJ2-3 TRBD2 TRBV28 TGTGCCAGCAGTTCGGATTTTGGGCTAGCGGATACAGATACGCAGTATTTT CASSSDFGLADTDTQYF
many TRBJ2-7 - TRBV12-3/TRBV12-4 TGTGCCAGCAGTGGGGGGCCCTACGAGCAGTACTTC CASSGGPYEQYF
few TRBJ1-5 TRBD1 TRBV5-1 TGCGCCAGCAGCTTGATCCCCTTGGACAGGAATCAGCCCCAGCATTTT CASSLIPLDRNQPQHF
- TRBJ1-2 - TRBV4-1 TGCGCCAGCAGCCACTTCGACAGGTTCGGCTATGGCTACACCTTC CASSHFDRFGYGYTF
- TRBJ1-2 - TRBV11-2 TGTGCCAGCAGCTTATCTCAGGGTTGGTATGGCTACACCTTC CASSLSQGWYGYTF
- TRBJ1-2 TRBD1 TRBV7-6 TGTGCCAGCAGCTCACTATCTGGACAGGATTCTAACTATGGCTACACCTTC CASSSLSGQDSNYGYTF
few TRBJ2-5 TRBD1 TRBV7-9 TGTGCCAGCAGCCCCAGGACAGGGGATTGGGAGACCCAGTACTTC CASSPRTGDWETQYF
few TRBJ2-1 - TRBV11-2 TGTGCCAGCAGCTTAGTTCTGGGGAAGGGTTCAAATGAGCAGTTCTTC CASSLVLGKGSNEQFF
- TRBJ2-3 - TRBV10-3 TGTGCCACCCAACGGAAGTCCACAGATACGCAGTATTTT CATQRKSTDTQYF
few TRBJ1-1 - TRBV12-3/TRBV12-4 TGTGCCAGCATCTCAACCTCCATAGAAGCTTTCTTT CASISTSIEAFF
few TRBJ2-3 - TRBV7-9 TGTGCCAGCTTTAGGGGGGACACCTTCACAGATACGCAGTATTTT CASFRGDTFTDTQYF
- TRBJ2-5 - TRBV3-1 TGTGCCAGCAGCCAACATACAGAAGAGACCCAGTACTTC CASSQHTEETQYF
- TRBJ2-2 - TRBV5-1 TGCGCCAGCAGCCCCACGACTAGTAGGGTCGGGGAGCTGTTTTTT CASSPTTSRVGELFF
few TRBJ2-1 - TRBV27 TGTGCCAGCAGTTTAAACATGGTAGGGGAGCAGTTCTTC CASSLNMVGEQFF